This TCR beta chain was obtained from a study of T-cell reconstitution after alpha-beta-depleted transplantation in children. General observations from the study: T-cell counts and diversity at one year post-transplant came mainly from newly produced T cells.

Germline loops: CDR1 SEHNR, CDR2 FQNEAQ (reference sequence). The CDR3 covers 13 residues. V shed 5 bases and J 7 bases; nucleotides not matched to a gene: 4. For TCRbeta, the library was prepared with unique molecular identifiers. TCRdb analysed the PCR reads with MiXCR anew, one entry per CDR3 protein. Here the sample spans about 980,000 distinct CDR3 sequences, around 30% being singletons. There are a few counts of this clonotype. No antigen is known for it. The source of this sequence is a boy younger than two who had a stem cell transplant for SCID, so the T cells may come from the graft donor. The rearrangement uses TRBV7-9 and TRBJ1-4, with 7 positions matching TRBD1. Sequenced here: PBMCs, mostly from graft donor cells, sampled 360 days after TCRalphabeta/CD19-depleted stem cell transplant. CDR3 amino acids: CASSLGTVEKLFF. The CDR3 nucleotides read TGTGCCAGCAGCCTCGGGACAGTTGAAAAACTGTTTTTT. Complete variable domain (other parts from reference TRBV7-9 and TRBJ1-4): DTGVSQNPRHKITKRGQNVTFRCDPISEHNRLYWYRQTLGQGPEFLTYFQNEAQLEKSRLLSDRFSAERPKGSFSTLEIQRTEQGDSAMYLCASSLGTVEKLFFGSGTQLSVL.